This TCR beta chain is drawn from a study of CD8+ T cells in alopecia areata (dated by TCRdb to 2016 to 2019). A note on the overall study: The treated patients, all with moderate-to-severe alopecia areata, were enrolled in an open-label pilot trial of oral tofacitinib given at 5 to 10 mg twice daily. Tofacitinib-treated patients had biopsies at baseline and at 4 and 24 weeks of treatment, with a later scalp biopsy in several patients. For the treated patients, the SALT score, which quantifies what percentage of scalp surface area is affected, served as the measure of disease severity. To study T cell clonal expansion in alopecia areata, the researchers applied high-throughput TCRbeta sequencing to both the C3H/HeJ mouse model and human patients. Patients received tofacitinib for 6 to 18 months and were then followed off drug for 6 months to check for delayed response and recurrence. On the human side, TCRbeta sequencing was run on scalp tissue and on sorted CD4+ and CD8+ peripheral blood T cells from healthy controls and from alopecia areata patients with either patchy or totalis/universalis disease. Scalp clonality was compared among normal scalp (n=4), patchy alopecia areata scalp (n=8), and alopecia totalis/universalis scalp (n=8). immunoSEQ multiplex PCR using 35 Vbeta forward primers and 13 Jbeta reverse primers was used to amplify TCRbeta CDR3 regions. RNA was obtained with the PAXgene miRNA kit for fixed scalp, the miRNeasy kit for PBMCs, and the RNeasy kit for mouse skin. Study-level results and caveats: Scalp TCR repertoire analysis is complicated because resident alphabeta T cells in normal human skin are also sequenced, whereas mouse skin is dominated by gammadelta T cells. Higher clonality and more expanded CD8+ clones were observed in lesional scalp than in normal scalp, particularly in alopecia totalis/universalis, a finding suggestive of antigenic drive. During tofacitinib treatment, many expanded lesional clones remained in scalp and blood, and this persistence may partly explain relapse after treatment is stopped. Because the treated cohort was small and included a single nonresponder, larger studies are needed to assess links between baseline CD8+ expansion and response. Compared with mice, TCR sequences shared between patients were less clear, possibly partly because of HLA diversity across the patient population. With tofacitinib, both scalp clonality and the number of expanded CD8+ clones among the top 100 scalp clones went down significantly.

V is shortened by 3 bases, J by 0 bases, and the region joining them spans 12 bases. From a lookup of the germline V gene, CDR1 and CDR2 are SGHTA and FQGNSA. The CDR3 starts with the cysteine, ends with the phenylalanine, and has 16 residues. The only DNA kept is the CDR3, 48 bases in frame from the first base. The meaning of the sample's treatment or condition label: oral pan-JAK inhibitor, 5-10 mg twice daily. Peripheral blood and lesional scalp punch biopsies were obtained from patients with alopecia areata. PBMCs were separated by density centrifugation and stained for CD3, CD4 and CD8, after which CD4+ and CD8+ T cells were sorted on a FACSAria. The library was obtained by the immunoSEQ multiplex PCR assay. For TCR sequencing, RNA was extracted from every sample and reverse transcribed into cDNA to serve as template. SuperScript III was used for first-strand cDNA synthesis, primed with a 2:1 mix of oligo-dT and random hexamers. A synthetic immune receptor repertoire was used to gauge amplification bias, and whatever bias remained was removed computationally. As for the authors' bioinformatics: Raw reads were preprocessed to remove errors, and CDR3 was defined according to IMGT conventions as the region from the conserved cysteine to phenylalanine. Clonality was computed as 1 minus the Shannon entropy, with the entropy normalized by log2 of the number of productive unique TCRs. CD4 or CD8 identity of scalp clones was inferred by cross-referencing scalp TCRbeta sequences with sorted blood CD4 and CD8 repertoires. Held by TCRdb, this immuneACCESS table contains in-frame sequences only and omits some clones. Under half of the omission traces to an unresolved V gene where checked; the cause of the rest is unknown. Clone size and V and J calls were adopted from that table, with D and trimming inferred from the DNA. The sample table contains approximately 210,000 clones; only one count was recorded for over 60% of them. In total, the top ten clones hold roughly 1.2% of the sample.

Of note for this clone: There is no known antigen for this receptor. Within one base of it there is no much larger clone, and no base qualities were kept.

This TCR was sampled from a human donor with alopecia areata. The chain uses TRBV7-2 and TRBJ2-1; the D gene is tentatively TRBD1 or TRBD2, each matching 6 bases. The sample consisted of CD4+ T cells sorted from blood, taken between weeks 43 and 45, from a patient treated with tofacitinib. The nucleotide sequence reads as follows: TGTGCCAGCAGCTTGAGTCGGGGGCCCTCCTACAATGAGCAGTTCTTC. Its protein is CASSLSRGPSYNEQFF.